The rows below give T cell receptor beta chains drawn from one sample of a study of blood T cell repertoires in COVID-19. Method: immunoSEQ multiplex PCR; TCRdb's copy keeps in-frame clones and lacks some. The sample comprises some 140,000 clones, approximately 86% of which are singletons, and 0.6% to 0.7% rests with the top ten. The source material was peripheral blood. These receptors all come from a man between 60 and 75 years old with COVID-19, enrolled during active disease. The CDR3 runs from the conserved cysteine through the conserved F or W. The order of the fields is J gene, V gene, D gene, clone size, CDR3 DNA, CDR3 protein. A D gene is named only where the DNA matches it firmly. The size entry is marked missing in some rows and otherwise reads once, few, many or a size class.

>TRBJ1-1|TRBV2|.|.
TGTGCCAGCGGCTCGCAGGATTACACTGAAGCTTTCTTT
CASGSQDYTEAFF
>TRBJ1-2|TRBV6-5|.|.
TGTGCCAGCAGTTACTCTAGGAGTCCGGGTAACTATGGCTACACCTTC
CASSYSRSPGNYGYTF
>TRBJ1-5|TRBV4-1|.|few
TGCGCCAGCAGCCAAGAAGGTAGGGGTGGAAATCAGCCCCAGCATTTT
CASSQEGRGGNQPQHF
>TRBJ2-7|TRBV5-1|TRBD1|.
TGCGCCAGCAGCTTATGGAGACAGGGGACTTACGAGCAGTACTTC
CASSLWRQGTYEQYF
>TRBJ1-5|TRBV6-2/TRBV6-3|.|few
TGTGCCAGCAGTTACTCGCGGGGGTCGGGCAATCAGCCCCAGCATTTT
CASSYSRGSGNQPQHF
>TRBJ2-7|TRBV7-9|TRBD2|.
TGTGCCAGCAGCTTAACCCCCGGGCTAGCGGGACGATACGAGCAGTACTTC
CASSLTPGLAGRYEQYF
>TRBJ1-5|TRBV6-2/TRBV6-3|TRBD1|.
TGTGCCAGCAGCGACCAACAGGGGGCGGGCAATCAGCCCCAGCATTTT
CASSDQQGAGNQPQHF
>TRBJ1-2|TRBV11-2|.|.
TGTGCCAGCGGGCAGCTCGGGGAGACCTATGGCTACACCTTC
CASGQLGETYGYTF
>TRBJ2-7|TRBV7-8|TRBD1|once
TGTGCCAGCAGCTCAAACCGGGACAGTTTCTACGAGCAGTACTTC
CASSSNRDSFYEQYF
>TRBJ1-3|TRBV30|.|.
TGTGCCTGGAGTGTACTGGAGGCTACTGGAAACACCATATATTTT
CAWSVLEATGNTIYF